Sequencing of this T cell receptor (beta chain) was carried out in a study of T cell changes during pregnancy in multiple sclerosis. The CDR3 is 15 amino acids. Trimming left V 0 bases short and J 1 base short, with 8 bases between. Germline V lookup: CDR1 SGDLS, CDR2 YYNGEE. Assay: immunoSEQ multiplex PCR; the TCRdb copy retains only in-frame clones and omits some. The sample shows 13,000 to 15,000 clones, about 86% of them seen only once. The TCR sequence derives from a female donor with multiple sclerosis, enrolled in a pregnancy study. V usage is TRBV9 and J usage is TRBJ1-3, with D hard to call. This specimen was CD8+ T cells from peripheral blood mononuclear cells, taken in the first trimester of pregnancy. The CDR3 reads CASSVDGGSGNTIYF. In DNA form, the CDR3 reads TGTGCCAGCAGCGTAGACGGAGGGTCTGGAAACACCATATATTTT.